These 5 T cell receptor beta chains were sequenced from one sample in a study of blood T cell repertoires in COVID-19. Sequenced by immunoSEQ multiplex PCR; TCRdb stores in-frame clones only, minus some. In the table there are over 35,000 clones, over 75% of which are singletons. Input material: peripheral blood. The receptors stem from a human donor in a cohort sampled during active COVID-19.

CDR3 in amino acids: CASSLALGNSPLHF. CDR3 DNA: TGTGCCAGCAGCTTAGCGCTTGGCAATTCACCCCTCCACTTT. The J gene is TRBJ1-6, the V gene TRBV7-6; no definite D call. The CDR3 covers 14 residues. In germline, CDR1 is SGHVS, CDR2 FNYEAQ. The V end lost 0 bases, the J end lost 7 bases, and 7 bases lay between the germline ends.

The CDR3 here is CASSRGLLINYGYTF. DNA of the CDR3: TGTGCCAGCAGTCGAGGACTACTGATCAACTATGGCTACACCTTC. The gene calls are TRBV6-5 and TRBJ1-2, with no clear D. V was shortened by 5 bases and J by 2 bases, with 15 bases between the two germline ends. In germline, CDR1 is MNHEY, CDR2 SVGAGI. This CDR3 is built from 15 residues.

The rearrangement links TRBV7-3 to TRBJ1-2, with 8 bases lining up with TRBD1. V was clipped by 4 bases and J by 4 bases; unmatched bases: 5. The germline V gene encodes CDR1 SGHTA and CDR2 FQGTGA. CDR3 length equals 14 residues. The CDR3 region has the DNA TGTGCCAGCAGCTCAGGACAGGGCTCCTATGGCTACACCTTC. Translated: CASSSGQGSYGYTF.

The chain uses TRBV15 and TRBJ2-3; 11 positions match TRBD2. The CDR3 contains 24 residues. With 2 bases clipped from V and 0 bases from J, the junction kept 25 bases outside the gene matches. Germline V gives CDR1 LNHNV, CDR2 YYDKDF (reference sequence). The DNA for the CDR3 is TGTGCCACCAGCAGACCCGGACAGGGAAGGGCTACTAGCGGGGGCTTACCTAGCACAGATACGCAGTATTTT. Protein: CATSRPGQGRATSGGLPSTDTQYF. Combining the CDR3 with reference TRBV15 and TRBJ2-3 gives the whole variable domain DAMVIQNPRYQVTQFGKPVTLSCSQTLNHNVMYWYQQKSSQAPKLLFHYYDKDFNNEADTPDNFQSRRPNTSFCFLDIRSPGLGDTAMYLCATSRPGQGRATSGGLPSTDTQYFGPGTRLTVL.

The genes are TRBV6-5 and TRBJ2-3, with TRBD2 matching 7 bases. The CDR3 sequence is 16 residues long. Germline V gene data show CDR1 as MNHEY and CDR2 as SVGAGI. V shed 4 bases and J 1 base; nucleotides not matched to a gene: 8. CDR3 sequence reads: CASSSPFRGGTDTQYF. CDR3 bases: TGTGCCAGCAGTTCCCCTTTTCGGGGGGGCACAGATACGCAGTATTTT.